This T cell receptor (beta chain) was observed in a study of T cell responses to AZD1222 COVID-19 vaccine. General study points: Only 5 or 6 people who got AZD1222 tested seropositive at baseline.

Profiling relied on immunoSEQ multiplex PCR, and the TCRdb table lists in-frame clones only, not all of them. Of 100,000 to 140,000 clones in the sample, over 80% are singletons; the top ten hold about 8.1%. Germline values: CDR1 LNHDA, CDR2 SQIVND (reference sequence). Germline trimming cut 5 bases from V and 3 bases from J; bases unmatched to any gene: 10. There are 15 residues in the CDR3. On this clone itself: Its antigen is still unknown.

The sequenced sample was peripheral blood, obtained 28 days after the second AZD1222 dose. The receptor was derived from an adult who received the AZD1222 COVID-19 vaccine. This chain connects TRBV19 to TRBJ2-7; TRBD1 matches at 7 bases. The CDR3 protein is CASSSTPGQNYEQYF. In DNA, the CDR3 is TGTGCCAGTAGTTCAACACCGGGACAGAACTACGAGCAGTACTTC.